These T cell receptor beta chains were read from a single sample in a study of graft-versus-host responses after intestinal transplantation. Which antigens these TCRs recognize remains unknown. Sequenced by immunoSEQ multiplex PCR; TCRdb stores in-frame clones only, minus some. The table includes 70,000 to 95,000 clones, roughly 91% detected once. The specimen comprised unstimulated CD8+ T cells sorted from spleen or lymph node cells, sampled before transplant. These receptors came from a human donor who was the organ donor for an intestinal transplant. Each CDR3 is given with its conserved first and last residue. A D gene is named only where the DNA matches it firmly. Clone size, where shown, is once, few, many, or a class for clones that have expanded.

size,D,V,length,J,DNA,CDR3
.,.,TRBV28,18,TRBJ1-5,TGTGCCAGCAGTCCGCCACTACAGGGCAGGGCCCCCAATCAGCCCCAGCATTTT,CASSPPLQGRAPNQPQHF
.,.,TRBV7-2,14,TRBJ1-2,TGTGCCAGCAGCGCTGAAGCCAGGGGCTATGGCTACACCTTC,CASSAEARGYGYTF
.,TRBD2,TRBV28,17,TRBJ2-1,TGTGCCAGCAGTTTTAGGGGTAGCGGGAGGGGGGACAATGAGCAGTTCTTC,CASSFRGSGRGDNEQFF
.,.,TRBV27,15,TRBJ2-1,TGTGCCAGCAGTTTAAGGGCAGGGGGGTCGAATGAGCAGTTCTTC,CASSLRAGGSNEQFF
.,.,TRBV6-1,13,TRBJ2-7,TGTGCCAGCCGGGGACTCCTTCCCTACGAGCAGTACTTC,CASRGLLPYEQYF
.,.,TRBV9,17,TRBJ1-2,TGTGCCAGCAGCCACGGGAACTCTTCATCCTTAAACTATGGCTACACCTTC,CASSHGNSSSLNYGYTF
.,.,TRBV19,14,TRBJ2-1,TGTGCCAGTAGTCTTCAAGGGACATACAATGAGCAGTTCTTC,CASSLQGTYNEQFF
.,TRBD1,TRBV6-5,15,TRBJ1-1,TGTGCCAGCAGCATAGGCTGGACAGGGAGCACTGAAGCTTTCTTT,CASSIGWTGSTEAFF
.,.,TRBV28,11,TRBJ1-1,TGTGCCAGCAGTGACAGCTTTGAAGCTTTCTTT,CASSDSFEAFF
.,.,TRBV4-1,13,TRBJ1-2,TGCGCCAGCAGCCAAATGGCGTCGGCGGACTACACCTTC,CASSQMASADYTF
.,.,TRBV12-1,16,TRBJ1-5,TGTGCCAGCAGCTTTTCACAGCGACCCCAGCGGGGGAGAAGTCCTTTT,CASSFSQRPQRGRSPF
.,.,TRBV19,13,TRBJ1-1,TGTGCCAGTAGTTTCCAGGGTGCCACTGAAGCTTTCTTT,CASSFQGATEAFF
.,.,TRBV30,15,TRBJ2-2,TGTGCCTGGAGTTGGGGCGGATCGAACACCGGGGAGCTGTTTTTT,CAWSWGGSNTGELFF
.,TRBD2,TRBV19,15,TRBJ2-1,TGTGCCAGTATATCGGGGGGGAGCTCCTACAATGAGCAGTTCTTC,CASISGGSSYNEQFF
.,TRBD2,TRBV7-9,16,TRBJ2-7,TGTGCCAGCAGCCCAAGCGGGGGTGGGCTCTCCTACGAGCAGTACTTC,CASSPSGGGLSYEQYF
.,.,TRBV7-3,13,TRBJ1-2,TGTGCCAGCCTAGGCCCATCCGGAGATGGCTACACCTTC,CASLGPSGDGYTF
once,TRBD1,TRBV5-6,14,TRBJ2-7,TGTGCCAGCAGCGCGACAGGGGTTTCCTACGAGCAGTACTTC,CASSATGVSYEQYF
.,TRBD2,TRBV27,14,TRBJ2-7,TGTGCCAGCAGTTTATCAGGCGGGGGCTACGAGCAGTACTTC,CASSLSGGGYEQYF
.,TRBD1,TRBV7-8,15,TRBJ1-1,TGTGCCAGCAGCGCAGAACAGGGGCTGAACACTGAAGCTTTCTTT,CASSAEQGLNTEAFF
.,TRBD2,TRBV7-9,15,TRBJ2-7,TGTGCCAGCAGCCCCCCCTTCGGGGAGGGATACGAGCAGTACTTC,CASSPPFGEGYEQYF
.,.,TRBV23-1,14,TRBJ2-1,TGCGCCAGCAGTCAATATCGAGGGCGGGATGAGCAGTTCTTC,CASSQYRGRDEQFF
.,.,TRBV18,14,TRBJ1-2,TGTGCCAGCTCACCCCTGGACAGCCTCTATGGCTACACCTTC,CASSPLDSLYGYTF
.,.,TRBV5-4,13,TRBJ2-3,TGTGCCAGCAGCCCAGGGCCTCCGGATACGCAGTATTTT,CASSPGPPDTQYF
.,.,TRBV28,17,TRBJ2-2,TGTGCCAGCAGTTTATCTATTGGACAGTCTTACACCGGGGAGCTGTTTTTT,CASSLSIGQSYTGELFF
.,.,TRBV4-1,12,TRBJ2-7,TGCGCCAGCAGCCCCCCCTCGGGGGAGAGACACTTC,CASSPPSGERHF
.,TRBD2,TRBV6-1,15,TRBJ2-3,TGTGCCAGCAGTGAAGGAGCGGGGAACACAGATACGCAGTATTTT,CASSEGAGNTDTQYF
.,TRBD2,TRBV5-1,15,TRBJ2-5,TGCGCCAGCAGACCGGGACTAGCGGTGAAAGAGACCCAGTACTTC,CASRPGLAVKETQYF
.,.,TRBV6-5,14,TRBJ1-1,TGTGCCAGCAGTTACGGGGGGGAAAGCACTGAAGCTTTCTTT,CASSYGGESTEAFF
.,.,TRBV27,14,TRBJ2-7,TGTGCCAGCAGTGTCGCCGGGTTCGCCTACGAGCAGTACTTC,CASSVAGFAYEQYF
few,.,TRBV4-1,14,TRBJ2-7,TGCGCCAGCAGCCACTTCTTAAAGAGCTACGAGCAGTACTTC,CASSHFLKSYEQYF
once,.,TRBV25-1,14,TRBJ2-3,TGTGCCATCGTGCGGAGGACGGGCACAGATACGCAGTATTTT,CAIVRRTGTDTQYF
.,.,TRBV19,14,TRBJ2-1,TGTGCCAGTGGGATAGGGAGCTCCTACAATGAGCAGTTCTTC,CASGIGSSYNEQFF
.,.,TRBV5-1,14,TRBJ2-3,TGCGCCAGCAGCTTCCCCCTCGCAGCAGATACGCAGTATTTT,CASSFPLAADTQYF
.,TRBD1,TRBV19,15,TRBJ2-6,TGTGCCAGTAGTATTCCAGACAGGGGATCGAACGTCCTGACTTTC,CASSIPDRGSNVLTF
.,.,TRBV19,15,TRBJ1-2,TGTGCCAGTAGTATGTTTGCGGGTTTCGACTATGGCTACACCTTC,CASSMFAGFDYGYTF
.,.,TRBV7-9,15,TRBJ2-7,TGTGCCAGCAGCTTAGATCTGGGCACCTCCTACGAGCAGTACTTC,CASSLDLGTSYEQYF
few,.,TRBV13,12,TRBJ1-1,TGTGCCAGCAGCCTTGGGGCGGTCCGAGCTTTCTTT,CASSLGAVRAFF
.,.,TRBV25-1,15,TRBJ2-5,TGTGCCAGCAGTGACTACCCGGGACTCGGGGAGACCCAGTACTTC,CASSDYPGLGETQYF
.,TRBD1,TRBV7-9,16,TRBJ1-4,TGTGCCAGCAGCTTACAAGCGGCAGGGGGCGATGAAAAACTGTTTTTT,CASSLQAAGGDEKLFF
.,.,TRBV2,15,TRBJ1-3,TGTGCCAGCAGTGAAGGGAGGAGCTCTGGAAACACCATATATTTT,CASSEGRSSGNTIYF
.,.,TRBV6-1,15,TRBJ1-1,TGTGCCAGCGAATACCCGGGGGGATTGAACACTGAAGCTTTCTTT,CASEYPGGLNTEAFF
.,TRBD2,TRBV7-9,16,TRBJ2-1,TGTGCCAGCAGCCGGACTAGCGGGATGTTCGCGGGTGAGCAGTTCTTC,CASSRTSGMFAGEQFF
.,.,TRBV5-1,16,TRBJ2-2,TGCGCCAGCAGCGCCGGACAGGGAGGGGCACCCGGGGAGCTGTTTTTT,CASSAGQGGAPGELFF
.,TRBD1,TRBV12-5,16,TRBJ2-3,TGTGCTAGTGGTTCGACGCCGACAGGGCACACAGATACGCAGTATTTT,CASGSTPTGHTDTQYF
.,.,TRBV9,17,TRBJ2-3,TGTGCCAGCAGCGTAGACTTGAGTGGCGTTATCGGGAATACGCAGTATTTT,CASSVDLSGVIGNTQYF
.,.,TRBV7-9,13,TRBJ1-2,TGTGCCAGCAGCGAGTGGAGGAGCTATGGCTACACCTTC,CASSEWRSYGYTF
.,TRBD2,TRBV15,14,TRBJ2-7,TGTGCCACCAGCAGGACTAGCGGGACCTACGAGCAGTACTTC,CATSRTSGTYEQYF
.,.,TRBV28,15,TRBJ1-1,TGTGCCAGCAGTTTCGAATCGGGGGGGAACACTGAAGCTTTCTTT,CASSFESGGNTEAFF
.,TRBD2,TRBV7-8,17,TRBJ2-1,TGTGCCAGCAGCGACGTATCCGGGACTAGCGACTACAATGAGCAGTTCTTC,CASSDVSGTSDYNEQFF
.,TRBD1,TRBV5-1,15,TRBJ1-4,TGCGCCAGCAGCTTGCTAGGGACAGCGCCTGAAAAACTGTTTTTT,CASSLLGTAPEKLFF
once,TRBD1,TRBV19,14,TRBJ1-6,TGTGCCAGTAGTATTAAGGACAGGGGATTACCCCTCCACTTT,CASSIKDRGLPLHF
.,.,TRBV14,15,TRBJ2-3,TGTGCCAGCAGCTCCTCTCTGTGGAGAAGGGATACGCAGTATTTT,CASSSSLWRRDTQYF
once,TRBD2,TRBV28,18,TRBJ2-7,TGTGCCAGCAGTTTTCGGGGTGTTGTAAGCGGGAGGCGAGACGAGCAGTACTTC,CASSFRGVVSGRRDEQYF
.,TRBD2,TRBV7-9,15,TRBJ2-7,TGTGCCAGCAGCTACGGGACTAGCGAATTTTACGAGCAGTACTTC,CASSYGTSEFYEQYF
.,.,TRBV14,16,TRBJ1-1,TGTGCCAGCAGCCAAGATCTGGGGGCCACGAACACTGAAGCTTTCTTT,CASSQDLGATNTEAFF
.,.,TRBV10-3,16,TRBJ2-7,TGTGCCATCAGTGAGTCGAGCGAGCGGAGACCCTACGAGCAGTACTTC,CAISESSERRPYEQYF
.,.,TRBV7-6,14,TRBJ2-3,TGTGCCAGCAGCTTAAGTTCCAGGGCAGATACGCAGTATTTT,CASSLSSRADTQYF
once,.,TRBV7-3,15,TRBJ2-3,TGTGCCAGCAGCGGTTCATCTAGCTTCGCAGATACGCAGTATTTT,CASSGSSSFADTQYF
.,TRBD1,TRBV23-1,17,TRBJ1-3,TGCGCCAGCAGCATGAGGACAGGTCTATACTCTGGAAACACCATATATTTT,CASSMRTGLYSGNTIYF
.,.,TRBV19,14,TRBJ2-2,TGTGCCAGCACGGACAGTACGAACACCGGGGAGCTGTTTTTT,CASTDSTNTGELFF